This TCR beta chain was profiled in a study of early T cells in non-severe SARS-CoV-2 infection. Background on the study: Sequenced bulk RNA came from whole blood that was unsorted, and chains were unpaired.

With respect to this clonotype: Its cognate antigen is unknown.

Notes on the study in general: Anti-spike CD8 responses were favored by VDJdb matching, which missed private and CD4 specificities.

The library protocol tagged individual cDNA molecules with unique molecular identifiers. TCRdb reprocessed the 5' RACE reads with MiXCR, giving one entry per CDR3 protein. The table has 56,000 or so distinct CDR3 sequences, around 8% seen once. This CDR3 spans 14 amino acids. The V end lost 3 bases, the J end lost 3 bases, and 8 bases lay between the germline ends. The receptor was derived from an adult who was a healthcare worker with PCR-confirmed SARS-CoV-2 infection or an uninfected control (not recorded which). The rearrangement joins TRBV12-3 or TRBV12-4 to TRBJ1-4, with D perhaps matching TRBD1 (5 bases). Sequenced material: whole blood. The CDR3: CASSFGTPNEKLFF. CDR3 bases: TGTGCCAGCAGTTTCGGGACGCCTAATGAAAAACTGTTTTTT.